This T cell receptor (beta chain) appears in the sequencing data of a study of Graves' ophthalmopathy and Graves' hyperthyroidism. Regarding the study as a whole: Blood also carried most expanded thyroid clonotypes exceeding 0.001 frequency. It was with approximately 70% sensitivity and around 72% specificity that the model predicted ophthalmopathy progression.

Germline V gene lookup returns CDR1 SGHTA and CDR2 FQGNSA. The CDR3 is 14 residues long. Trimming shortened V by 5 bases and J by 4 bases, and 12 bases separated the two germline ends. Clinical symptoms, serum thyroxine, TRAb, thyroid ultrasound and orbital computed tomography determined diagnosis. PBMCs came from less than 12 ml of fresh peripheral blood. The sequenced template was RNA, covering the TCR beta CDR3 region. HTBI primers served in a first-round RT-PCR, which a second-round multiplex PCR followed. A single record per CDR3 protein comes from TCRdb applying MiXCR to the multiplex PCR reads. The sample lists just over 400,000 distinct CDR3 sequences; under 25% were seen once. This clonotype was recorded many times. What it binds is not known.

Sequencing was done on a sample of peripheral blood. The TCR comes from a woman aged 18-29 years with stable Graves' hyperthyroidism. The chain carries TRBV7-2 and TRBJ2-4; no clear D. CDR3 protein: CASSLNGLKNIQYF. CDR3 DNA: TGTGCCAGCAGCCTCAATGGATTGAAAAACATTCAGTACTTC.